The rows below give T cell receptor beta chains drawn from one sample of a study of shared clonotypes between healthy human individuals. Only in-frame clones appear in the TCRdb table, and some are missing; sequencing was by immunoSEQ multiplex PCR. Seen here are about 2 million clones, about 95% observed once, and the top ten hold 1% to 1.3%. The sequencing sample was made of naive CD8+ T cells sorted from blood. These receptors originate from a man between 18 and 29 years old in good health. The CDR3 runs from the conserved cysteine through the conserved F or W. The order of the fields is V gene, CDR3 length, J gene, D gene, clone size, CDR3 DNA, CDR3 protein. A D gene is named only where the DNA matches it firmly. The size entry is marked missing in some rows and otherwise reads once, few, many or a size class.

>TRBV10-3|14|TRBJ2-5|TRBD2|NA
TGTGCCACTGGCGTAGCGGGTGGGCTGGAGACCCAGTACTTC
CATGVAGGLETQYF
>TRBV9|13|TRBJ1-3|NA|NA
TGTGCCAGCAGCGTCGCAGGGGGAAACACCATATATTTT
CASSVAGGNTIYF
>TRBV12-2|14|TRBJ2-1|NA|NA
NA
CASRGVASGNEQFF
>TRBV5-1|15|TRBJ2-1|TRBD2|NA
TGCGCCAGCAGCTCAGCGGGGGGGCCGTACAATGAGCAGTTCTTC
CASSSAGGPYNEQFF
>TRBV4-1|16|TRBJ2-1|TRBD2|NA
TGCGCCAGCAGCCCGGGACTAGCGGAGGGTTACAATGAGCAGTTCTTC
CASSPGLAEGYNEQFF
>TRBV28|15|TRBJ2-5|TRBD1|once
TGTGCCAGCAGTTCCGGGACAGGGTACCAAGAGACCCAGTACTTC
CASSSGTGYQETQYF
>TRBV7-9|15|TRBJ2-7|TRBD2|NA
TGTGCCAGCAGCTCCCGGCTAGCGGACTCCTACGAGCAGTACTTC
CASSSRLADSYEQYF
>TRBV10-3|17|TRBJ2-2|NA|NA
TGTGCCATCAGTGAGTCTATCGGGGGGCGCGCCACCGGGGAGCTGTTTTTT
CAISESIGGRATGELFF
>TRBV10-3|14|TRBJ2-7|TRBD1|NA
TGTGCCATCAGTGATAGGACAGGGACCTACGAGCAGTACTTC
CAISDRTGTYEQYF
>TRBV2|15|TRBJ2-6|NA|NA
TGTGCCAGCATGCCCATTTACTCCGGGGCCAACGTCCTGACTTTC
CASMPIYSGANVLTF
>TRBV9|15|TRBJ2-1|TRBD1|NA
TGTGCCAGCAGCGTAGGCAGGACAGGGAGCAATGAGCAGTTCTTC
CASSVGRTGSNEQFF
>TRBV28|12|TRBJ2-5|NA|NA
TGTGCCAGCAATGGGGGGTGGGAGACCCAGTACTTC
CASNGGWETQYF
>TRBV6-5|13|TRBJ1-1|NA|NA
TGTGCCAGCAGTTCTGAACCGGGATCTGAAGCTTTCTTT
CASSSEPGSEAFF
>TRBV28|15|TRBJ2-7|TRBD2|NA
TGTGCCAGCAGTTTATCACTAGCGGGGGGGCCAGAGCAGTACTTC
CASSLSLAGGPEQYF
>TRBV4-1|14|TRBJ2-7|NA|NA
TGCGCCAGCAGCCAACGGGACGGATCCTACGAGCAGTACTTC
CASSQRDGSYEQYF
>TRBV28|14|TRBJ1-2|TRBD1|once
TGTGCCAGCCTAGGGACAGCGATCGACTATGGCTACACCTTC
CASLGTAIDYGYTF
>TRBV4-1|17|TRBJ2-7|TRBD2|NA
TGCGCCAGCAGCCTCCAAACAGCGGGGGCCGCCTCCTACGAGCAGTACTTC
CASSLQTAGAASYEQYF
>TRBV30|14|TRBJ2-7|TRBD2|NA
TGTGCCTGGACCCCGGGACTAGTGGGCTACGAGCAGTACTTC
CAWTPGLVGYEQYF
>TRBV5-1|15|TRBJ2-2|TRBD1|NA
TGCGCCAGCAGCTTCGGGACAGGGAACACCGGGGAGCTGTTTTTT
CASSFGTGNTGELFF
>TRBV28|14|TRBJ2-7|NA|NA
TGTGCCAGCAGTTTATTAGAGCTCTCCTACGAGCAGTACTTC
CASSLLELSYEQYF
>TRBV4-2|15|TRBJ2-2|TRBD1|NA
TGTGCCAGCAGCCAAGAGTCAGGGGGTACCGGGGAGCTGTTTTTT
CASSQESGGTGELFF
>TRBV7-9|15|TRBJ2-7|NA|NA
TGTGCCAGCAGCCCGACGGAACAGGGTATCTACGAGCAGTACTTC
CASSPTEQGIYEQYF
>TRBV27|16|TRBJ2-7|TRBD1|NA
TGTGCCAGCAGTTTATCGACAGGGGGCGGGACCTACGAGCAGTACTTC
CASSLSTGGGTYEQYF
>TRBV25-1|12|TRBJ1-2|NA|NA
TGTGCCAGCAGTGCTGGTTACTATGGCTACACCTTC
CASSAGYYGYTF
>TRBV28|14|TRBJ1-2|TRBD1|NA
TGTGCCAGCAGTCCGCCGACAGGGGGCTATGGCTACACCTTC
CASSPPTGGYGYTF
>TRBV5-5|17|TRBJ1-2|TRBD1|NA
TGTGCCAGCAGACCCCCTCGCGGACAGGAGGGTAACTATGGCTACACCTTC
CASRPPRGQEGNYGYTF